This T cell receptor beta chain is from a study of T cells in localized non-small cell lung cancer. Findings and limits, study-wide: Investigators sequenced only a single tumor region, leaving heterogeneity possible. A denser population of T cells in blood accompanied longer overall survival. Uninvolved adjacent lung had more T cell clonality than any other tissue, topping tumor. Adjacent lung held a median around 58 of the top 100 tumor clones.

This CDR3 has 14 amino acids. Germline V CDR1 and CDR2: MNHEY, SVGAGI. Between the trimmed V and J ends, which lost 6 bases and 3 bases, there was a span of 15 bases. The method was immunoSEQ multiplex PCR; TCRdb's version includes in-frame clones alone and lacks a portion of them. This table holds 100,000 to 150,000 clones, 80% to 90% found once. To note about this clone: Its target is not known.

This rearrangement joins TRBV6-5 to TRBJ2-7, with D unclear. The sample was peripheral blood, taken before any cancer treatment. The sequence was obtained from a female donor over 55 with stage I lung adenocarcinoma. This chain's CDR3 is CASRESGRLYEQYF. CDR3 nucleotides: TGTGCCAGCAGAGAATCAGGAAGGCTCTACGAGCAGTACTTC.